The rows below give T cell receptor beta chains drawn from one sample of a study of blood T cell repertoires in COVID-19. Sequencing used immunoSEQ multiplex PCR; TCRdb keeps in-frame clones, though not all of them. The profile shows roughly 330,000 clones, approximately 90% of them singletons. The sample comprised peripheral blood. These receptors all come from a woman aged 50 to 60 with active or convalescent COVID-19. Both conserved end residues are part of each CDR3. D genes are given only for firm matches. Not all rows give a size; the values are once, few, many and, for expanded clones, a class.

CASSLGQGYRQPQHF TGTGCCAGCAGCCTGGGACAGGGTTATCGGCAGCCCCAGCATTTT TRBD1 TRBV28 . TRBJ1-5
CASGVGTGSYNEQFF TGTGCTAGTGGTGTCGGGACAGGTTCCTACAATGAGCAGTTCTTC TRBD1 TRBV12-5 . TRBJ2-1
CASSLIPTVNEQFF TGTGCCAGCAGCTTAATCCCAACTGTGAATGAGCAGTTCTTC . TRBV7-3 . TRBJ2-1
CASSRGGALTGYTF TGTGCCAGCAGTCGCGGGGGGGCCCTCACCGGCTACACCTTC . TRBV6-5 . TRBJ1-2
CASSLASAGELFF TGCGCCAGCAGCTTGGCTAGCGCCGGGGAGCTGTTTTTT . TRBV5-1 . TRBJ2-2
CAVLQGATYEQYF TGTGCCGTCCTACAGGGGGCGACCTACGAGCAGTACTTC TRBD1 TRBV28 . TRBJ2-7
CASSLFGSYNEQFF TGTGCCAGCAGCTTATTCGGCTCCTACAATGAGCAGTTCTTC . TRBV7-3 . TRBJ2-1
CASSFRLQGDEQYF TGTGCCAGCAGCTTCCGTTTACAGGGGGACGAGCAGTACTTC TRBD1 TRBV7-9 . TRBJ2-7
CASSPRKDTEAFF TGTGCCAGCAGTCCCAGGAAAGACACTGAAGCTTTCTTT . TRBV27 . TRBJ1-1
CASSLRLIPQGDEQYF TGTGCCAGCAGCTTAAGACTGATCCCACAGGGGGACGAGCAGTACTTC TRBD1 TRBV11-2 once TRBJ2-7
CASSDTSSGNTIYF TGTGCCAGTAGTGACACTAGCTCTGGAAACACCATATATTTT . TRBV19 . TRBJ1-3
CAISTYLGQLYEQYF TGTGCCATCAGTACCTACCTGGGACAGCTCTACGAGCAGTACTTC TRBD1 TRBV10-3 once TRBJ2-7
CASSQDNGRNSGNTIYF TGTGCCAGCAGCCAAGATAATGGGCGTAACTCTGGAAACACCATATATTTT . TRBV3-1/TRBV3-2 . TRBJ1-3
CSVRGTGVTSYEQYF TGCAGCGTGAGGGGGACAGGGGTCACATCCTACGAGCAGTACTTC TRBD1 TRBV29-1 . TRBJ2-7